The T cell receptor beta chain under discussion was sequenced for a study of T-cell memory formation after mild COVID-19. Study context: Largely donor-specific TCR clusters were found. Overall study results and limits: Pre-infection memory contained some responding clones, which suggested that cross-reactive memory had joined. The study found contracting CD4+ clones mainly in CM and EM and contracting CD8+ clones in EMRA.

This clonotype was seen many times. Antigen specificity is unknown. 5'RACE with constant-segment primers built TCRalpha and TCRbeta cDNA libraries with UMIs. TCRdb reprocessed the 5' RACE reads with MiXCR, giving one entry per CDR3 protein. The sample contains over 350,000 distinct CDR3 sequences, 20% to 25% of which appear only once. The CDR3 has 17 amino acids. The germline V gene has CDR1 KGHSH and CDR2 LQKENI. The V end was cut by 3 bases, the J end by 0 bases, with 15 bases between. The chain joins TRBV18 to TRBJ1-3, with D tentatively TRBD1 (6 bases). Material: PBMCs or a T cell subset sorted from them (not recorded which). This sequence originates from an adult woman who had mild COVID-19 (a few samples of this study predate the infection). Cell type and time point are not known. CDR3 amino acids: CASSPTGGPNSGNTIYF. CDR3 nucleotide sequence: TGTGCCAGCTCACCGACAGGAGGACCAAACTCTGGAAACACCATATATTTT.